This TCR beta chain was captured by sequencing in a study of blood T cells in healthy people across ages. Study conclusions and caveats: Nothing was known about donor CMV status, and this possibly confounded expanded clonotype changes.

This clonotype was observed at least ten times. Its specificity is not known. The CDR3 consists of 13 residues. Germline lookup yields CDR1 GTSNPN and CDR2 SVGIG (reference sequence). Trimming took 4 bases from V and 5 from J; bases not matched to a gene: 6. The second PCR ran roughly 6 to 11 cycles with a sample-barcoded 5' primer and J-beta primers. TCRdb recomputed calls from the 5' RACE reads with MiXCR, one row per CDR3 protein. Of 550,000 to 750,000 distinct CDR3 sequences listed, around 21% are singletons. The sequenced sample consisted of blood. This clonotype was obtained from a man in his sixties or seventies in good health. This chain links TRBV30 with TRBJ2-3; 7 positions agree with TRBD2. CDR3: CAWNRRERDTQYF. Written as DNA, the CDR3 is TGTGCCTGGAACCGGCGGGAGAGAGATACGCAGTATTTT.